This TCR beta chain originates from a study of Ad26.COV2.S vaccination and SARS-CoV-2 variants. Turning to the study itself: In the study, Ad26.COV2.S was injected intramuscularly once, or twice 56 days apart. Overall study results and limits: Similar non-spike TCR breadth was observed in recipients of vaccine and of placebo. It was reported that spike-specific CD8+ and CD4+ T cell responses were substantially broad after vaccination.

Treatment here: over 15 received Ad26.COV2.S at low or high dose, single or two shots; a few received placebo; per-sample allocation not given. Day 63 after the first injection of vaccine or placebo was the sampling time. Built on an Ad26 vector, the vaccine expressed Wuhan-strain SARS-CoV-2 spike. Comment on this clone: The antigen remains undetermined.

Germline assignment: CDR1 SEHNR and CDR2 FQNEAQ (reference sequence). This CDR3 region has 13 residues. V was trimmed by 4 bases and J by 3 bases, leaving 9 bases between them. Clones were sequenced by immunoSEQ multiplex PCR, and TCRdb holds only the in-frame ones, with some missing. This table holds more than 300,000 clones, approximately 90% found once. The V call is TRBV7-9, the J call TRBJ2-5; D is undetermined. The TCR was taken from a person between 18 and 60 years old who received the Ad26.COV2.S COVID-19 vaccine or a placebo. The sequenced sample was peripheral blood, obtained in a trial of Ad26.COV2.S vaccine versus placebo. CDR3 nucleotides: TGTGCCAGCAGCTCTAGAGACGAAGAGACCCAGTACTTC. Translated, it gives CASSSRDEETQYF.